This TCR beta chain was captured in a study of T cells in Graves' hyperthyroidism and ophthalmopathy. It was RNA transcripts that yielded the amplified TCR beta CDR3 regions. During a first-round RT-PCR of the TCR CDR3, the HTBI primer set was used. TCRdb ran MiXCR on the multiplex PCR reads and lists one entry per CDR3 protein. The sample comprises roughly 510,000 distinct CDR3 sequences, around 43% of which are singletons, and about two fifths rests with the top ten. V trimming: 4 bases; J trimming: 3 bases; junction bases outside the gene matches: 5. The germline V gene has CDR1 LGHNA and CDR2 YSLEER. The CDR3 has 15 residues. Study-level points and caveats: Clonotypes that were expanded in thyroid above 0.001 mostly appeared in blood too. A model of 13 V-J features distinguished ophthalmopathy from stable hyperthyroidism. Before onset, by a median of about seven months, the model predicted ophthalmopathy.

Researchers barred patients who had uncontrolled infection, other autoimmune disease, pregnancy or lactation. On this clonotype: As yet, its antigen is unknown.

The sample taken for sequencing was peripheral blood or thyroid tissue (not recorded which). The clonotype was recovered from an adult woman with Graves' disease, either hyperthyroidism or ophthalmopathy (not recorded which). This rearrangement joins TRBV4-3 to TRBJ2-7; TRBD2 matches at 11 bases. The chain's CDR3 is CASSRPTSGNYEQYF. The CDR3, as DNA: TGCGCCAGCAGCCGCCCGACTAGCGGGAACTACGAGCAGTACTTC.